This T cell receptor (beta chain) was obtained from a study of blood T cells in healthy people across ages. The CDR3 extends over 12 amino acids. Germline assignment: CDR1 DFQATT and CDR2 SNEGSKA (reference sequence). Trimming left V 3 bases short and J 6 bases short, with 10 bases between. Each sample yielded at least 5.5 micrograms of PBMC total RNA. Next came a second PCR, run for roughly 6 to 11 cycles, which used a sample-barcoded 5' primer along with a J-beta primer mix. Every sample gave at least 2.5 million paired-end reads containing CDR3. Each CDR3 protein is one row after TCRdb ran MiXCR on the 5' RACE reads. The sample has hundreds of thousands of distinct CDR3 sequences; around 50% are singletons. In its sample, this clonotype was seen a few times.

This clonotype originated in a man in his forties in good health. The chain couples TRBV20-1 to TRBJ2-3; no reliable D call. Sample: blood. The CDR3 DNA follows: TGCAGTGCTAGTCCCGCCATTGATACGCAGTATTTT. Amino acids: CSASPAIDTQYF.